This entry lists 2 T cell receptor beta chains sequenced from one sample in a study of T cells after yellow fever vaccination. TCRdb reprocessed the 5' RACE reads with MiXCR, giving one entry per CDR3 protein. The top ten clones hold roughly 24% of a sample with about 340,000 distinct CDR3 sequences, under 5% of them seen once. Sequences were derived from PBMCs, sampled 5 days after the yellow fever booster vaccination. All receptors come from a man younger than 30 who received the YFV17D yellow fever vaccine.

This clonotype was observed many times. The CDR3 here is CASSARTDYGYTF. CDR3 coding DNA: TGTGCCAGCAGCGCCCGGACGGACTATGGCTACACCTTC. This chain connects TRBV7-9 to TRBJ1-2; unclear D gene. The germline V gene encodes CDR1 SEHNR and CDR2 FQNEAQ (reference sequence). The CDR3 has 13 amino acids. V lost 5 bases to trimming and J lost 3 bases, with 10 bases between them.

This clonotype has just a few counts. The chain couples TRBV30 to TRBJ2-2; D call uncertain. Per germline, CDR1 GTSNPN and CDR2 SVGIG (reference sequence). The CDR3 loop spans 13 amino acids. Between the trimmed V and J ends, which lost 0 bases and 3 bases, there was a span of 5 bases. CDR3 DNA: TGTGCCTGGAGTGTGACCTACACCGGGGAGCTGTTTTTT. Encoded protein: CAWSVTYTGELFF.